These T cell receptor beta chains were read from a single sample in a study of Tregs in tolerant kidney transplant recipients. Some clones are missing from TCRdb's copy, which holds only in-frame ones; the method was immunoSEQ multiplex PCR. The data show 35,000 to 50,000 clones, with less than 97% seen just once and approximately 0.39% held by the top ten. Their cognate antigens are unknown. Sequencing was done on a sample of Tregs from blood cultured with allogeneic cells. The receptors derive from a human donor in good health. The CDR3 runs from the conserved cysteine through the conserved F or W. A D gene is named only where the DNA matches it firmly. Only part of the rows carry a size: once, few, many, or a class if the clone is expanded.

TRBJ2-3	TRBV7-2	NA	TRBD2	TGTGCCAGCAGCCCGGGGACTAGCGGGGGCACAGATACGCAGTATTTT	CASSPGTSGGTDTQYF
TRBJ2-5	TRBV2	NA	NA	TGTGCCAGCAGTGAAGCCTCAATCGAGACCCAGTACTTC	CASSEASIETQYF
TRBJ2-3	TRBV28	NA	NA	TGTGCCAGCAGTTCGCGACAGCCGACAGATACGCAGTATTTT	CASSSRQPTDTQYF
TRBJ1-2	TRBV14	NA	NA	TGTGCCAGCAGCCAAGATCCGGGACCCACCGGGGGCTACACCTTC	CASSQDPGPTGGYTF
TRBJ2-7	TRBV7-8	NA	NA	TGTGCCAGCAGCTTAGCGGGGACGATCTACGAGCAGTACTTC	CASSLAGTIYEQYF
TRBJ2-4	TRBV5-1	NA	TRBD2	TGCGCCAGCAGCTTCTCCCTAGGGAGCGGGACCTTAGCCAAAAACATTCAGTACTTC	CASSFSLGSGTLAKNIQYF
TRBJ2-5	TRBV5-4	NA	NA	TGTGCCAGCAGCAATTTGGGGGAGACCCAGTACTTC	CASSNLGETQYF
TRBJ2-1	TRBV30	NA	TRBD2	TGTGCCTGGAGATGGACTAGCGGGAGTACCGGTGAGCAGTTCTTC	CAWRWTSGSTGEQFF
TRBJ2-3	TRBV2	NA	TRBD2	TGTGCCAGCTCCCCACCGGGACTAGCGGGGATACATACGCAGTATTTT	CASSPPGLAGIHTQYF
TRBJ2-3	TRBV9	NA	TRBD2	TGTGCCAGCAGCGTAGCTTTGGTAGCGGGAGCGACAGATACGCAGTATTTT	CASSVALVAGATDTQYF
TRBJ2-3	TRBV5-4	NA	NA	TGTGCCAGCAGCTTCGGTCTAGAATTCGGTGAGACGCAGTATTTT	CASSFGLEFGETQYF
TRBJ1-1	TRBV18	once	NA	TGTGCCAGCTCACCACTTTCGGCTGAAGCTTTCTTT	CASSPLSAEAFF
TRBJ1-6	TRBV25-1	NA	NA	TGTGCCAGCAGTGAAGTCGGGAGGCCGAATTCACCCCTCCACTTT	CASSEVGRPNSPLHF
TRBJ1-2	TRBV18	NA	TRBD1	TGTGCCAGCTCACCTCCCGGGACAGGGCTCTATGGCTACACCTTC	CASSPPGTGLYGYTF
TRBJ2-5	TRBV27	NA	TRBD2	TGTGCCAGCAGCTTATACCGGGGGGGCAATTCAAAAGAGACCCAGTACTTC	CASSLYRGGNSKETQYF
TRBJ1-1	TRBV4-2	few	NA	TGTGCCAGCAGCCTTACCTCGTGGGGCGCTGAAGCTTTCTTT	CASSLTSWGAEAFF
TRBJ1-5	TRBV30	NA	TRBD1	TGTGCCTGGAGTGAGGGGGCCCGCAATCAGCCCCAGCATTTT	CAWSEGARNQPQHF
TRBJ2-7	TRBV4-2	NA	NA	TGTGCCAGCAGTCGGTCGGGGGCCTACGAGCAGTACTTC	CASSRSGAYEQYF
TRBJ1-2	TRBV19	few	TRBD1	TGTGCCAGTAGTATAGACGGACAGGTCGACACCTTC	CASSIDGQVDTF
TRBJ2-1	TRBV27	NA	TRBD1	TGTGCCAGCAGTCTACAGGGGGTATGGTCCTACAATGAGCAGTTCTTC	CASSLQGVWSYNEQFF
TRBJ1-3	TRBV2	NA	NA	TGTGCCAGCAGGGACAGTGGGTTCGATTCTGGAAACACCATATATTTT	CASRDSGFDSGNTIYF
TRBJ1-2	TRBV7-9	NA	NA	TGTGCCAGCAGCTCCCGGCGAGGAGGGGGTAAGGATGGCTACACCTTC	CASSSRRGGGKDGYTF
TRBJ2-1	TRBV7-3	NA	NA	TGTGCCAGCAGCTCCTCCGGGACCGCGACCTACAATGAGCAGTTCTTC	CASSSSGTATYNEQFF
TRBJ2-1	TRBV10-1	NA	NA	TGCGCCAGCAGTGAGCAGGATGGGACTTACAATGAGCAGTTCTTC	CASSEQDGTYNEQFF
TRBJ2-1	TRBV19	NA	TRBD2	TGTGCCAGTACCGCATTCCTAGCGGGGAGCTACAATGAGCAGTTCTTC	CASTAFLAGSYNEQFF
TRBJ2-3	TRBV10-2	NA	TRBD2	TGCGCCACCCAGACTAGCGGGTACACAGATACGCAGTATTTT	CATQTSGYTDTQYF
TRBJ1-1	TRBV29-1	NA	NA	TGCAGCGTTGGGCGACGAGGGCTTTACACTGAAGCTTTCTTT	CSVGRRGLYTEAFF
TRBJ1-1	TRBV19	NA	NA	TGTGCCAGTAGATTCAGGGGAGCTGAAGCTTTCTTT	CASRFRGAEAFF
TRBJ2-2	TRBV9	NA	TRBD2	TGTGCCAGCAGGGGGACTAGCGGCGGCACCGGGGAGCTGTTTTTT	CASRGTSGGTGELFF
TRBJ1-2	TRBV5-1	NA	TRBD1	TGCGCCAGCAGCATACAGGGGATCTATGGCTACACCTTC	CASSIQGIYGYTF
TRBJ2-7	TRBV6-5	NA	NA	TGTGCCAGCAGTTACTCCTCGGGTCGGGGAGAGCAGTACTTC	CASSYSSGRGEQYF
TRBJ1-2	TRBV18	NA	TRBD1	TGTGCCAGCTCACGGGGACAGGGGATAGCTAACTATGGCTACACCTTC	CASSRGQGIANYGYTF
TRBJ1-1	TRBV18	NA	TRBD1	TGTGCCAGCTCATCCGCCGGGACAGTCACTGAAGCTTTCTTT	CASSSAGTVTEAFF
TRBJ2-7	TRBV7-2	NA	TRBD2	TGTGCCAGCAGCTTAGTGGCTAGCGGGGCCTACGAGCAGTACTTC	CASSLVASGAYEQYF
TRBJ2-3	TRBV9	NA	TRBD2	TGTGCCAGCAGCGTAGTAGCGGGGGGGACAGATACGCAGTATTTT	CASSVVAGGTDTQYF
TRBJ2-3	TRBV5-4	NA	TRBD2	TGTGCCAGCAGCTTGGTATTCGGGAGGGGGGCAGATACGCAGTATTTT	CASSLVFGRGADTQYF
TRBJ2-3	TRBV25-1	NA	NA	TGTGCCAGCAGTGAATGGGTTTATGATACGCAGTATTTT	CASSEWVYDTQYF
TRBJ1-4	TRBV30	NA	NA	TGTGCCTGGAGTGTAGGGGGGCTGAGTAATGAAAAACTGTTTTTT	CAWSVGGLSNEKLFF